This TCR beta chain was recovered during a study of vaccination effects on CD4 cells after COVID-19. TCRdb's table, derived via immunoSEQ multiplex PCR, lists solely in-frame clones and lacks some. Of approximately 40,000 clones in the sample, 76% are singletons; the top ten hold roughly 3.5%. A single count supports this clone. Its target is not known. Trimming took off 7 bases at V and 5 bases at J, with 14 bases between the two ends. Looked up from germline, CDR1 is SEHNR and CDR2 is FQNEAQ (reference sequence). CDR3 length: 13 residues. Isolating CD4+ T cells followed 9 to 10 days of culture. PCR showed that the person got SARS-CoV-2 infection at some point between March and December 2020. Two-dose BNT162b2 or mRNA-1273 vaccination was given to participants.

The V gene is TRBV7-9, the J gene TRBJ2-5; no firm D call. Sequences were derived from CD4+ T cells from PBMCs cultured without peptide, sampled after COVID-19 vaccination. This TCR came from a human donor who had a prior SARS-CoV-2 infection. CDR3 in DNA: TGTGCCAGCATCCCTGTGGGCGGCGAGACCCAGTACTTC. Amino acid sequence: CASIPVGGETQYF.